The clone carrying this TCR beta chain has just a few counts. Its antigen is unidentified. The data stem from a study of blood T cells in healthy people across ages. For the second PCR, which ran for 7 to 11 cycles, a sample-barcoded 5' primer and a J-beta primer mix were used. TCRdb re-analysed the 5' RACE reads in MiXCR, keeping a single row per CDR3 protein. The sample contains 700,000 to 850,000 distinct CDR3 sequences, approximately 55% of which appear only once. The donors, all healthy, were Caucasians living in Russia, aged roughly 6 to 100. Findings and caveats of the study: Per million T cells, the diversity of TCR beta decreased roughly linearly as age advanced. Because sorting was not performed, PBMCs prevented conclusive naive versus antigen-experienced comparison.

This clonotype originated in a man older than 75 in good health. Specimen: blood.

The CDR3 bases are TGTGCCAGCAGCCCCGCGGCGGCGGGCTCCTACGAGCAGTACTTC. Translated: CASSPAAAGSYEQYF. The chain couples TRBV7-2 to TRBJ2-7, with D perhaps matching TRBD2 (5 bases). This CDR3 is built from 15 residues. Germline V CDR1 and CDR2: SGHTA, FQGNSA. The germline V and J ends were trimmed by 5 bases and 0 bases, with 14 bases remaining between them. Full variable domain (outside the CDR3, taken from reference TRBV7-2 and TRBJ2-7): GAGVSQSPSNKVTEKGKDVELRCDPISGHTALYWYRQSLGQGLEFLIYFQGNSAPDKSGLPSDRFSAERTGGSVSTLTIQRTQQEDSAVYLCASSPAAAGSYEQYFGPGTRLTVT.